This section outlines one TCR beta chain sequence together with its context. Its antigen is undetermined. Germline V gives CDR1 SGHNT, CDR2 YENEEA. Trimming removed 5 bases at V and 6 bases at J, with 17 bases between. This CDR3 has 15 residues. The data derive from a study of graft-versus-host responses after intestinal transplantation. General study results and limits: Allografts from individuals with graft-donor T cell macrochimerism displayed high graft-versus-host to host-versus-graft clonal ratios.

Using immunoSEQ multiplex PCR, the repertoire was profiled, and TCRdb retains in-frame clones only, with some absent. Among approximately 7,100 clones listed, approximately 89% were seen once. The V gene is TRBV11-3, the J gene TRBJ2-1; D possibly matches TRBD1 or TRBD2 (6 bases each). Sample: PBMCs, taken 83 days after transplant. The sequence was collected from a human patient who received an intestinal transplant, so some T cells may come from the graft donor. In DNA, the CDR3 is TGTGCCAGCAGCCGCGGGGACATCGGGTTCAATGAGCAGTTCTTC. Translating gives CASSRGDIGFNEQFF.